These 19 T cell receptor beta chains originate from one sample sequenced in a study of T cell responses to AZD1222 COVID-19 vaccine. TCRdb keeps only in-frame clones here, not all; method: immunoSEQ multiplex PCR. In the table there are 130,000 or so clones, about nine tenths of which are singletons. Sequences were derived from peripheral blood, sampled on day 0 of AZD1222 vaccination. The receptors were sampled from an adult in good health.

The chain couples TRBV25-1 to TRBJ1-3; D is ambiguous. Germline CDR1 MGHDK, CDR2 SYGVNS. V was pared by 5 bases and J by 4 bases, with 15 bases between. The length of the CDR3 is 15 residues. CDR3: CASSRTVLGGNTIYF. CDR3 sequence (DNA): TGTGCCAGCAGTCGGACCGTTCTCGGAGGAAACACCATATATTTT.

This clone was seen a single time. The chain links TRBV3-1 (or the pseudogene TRBV3-2) to TRBJ2-2, with 9 bases matching TRBD1. Per the germline V gene, CDR1 is LGHDT and CDR2 is YNNKEL (reference sequence). The CDR3 is 15 amino acids. V lost 4 bases to trimming and J lost 5 bases; unmatched junction nucleotides: 5. CDR3 residues: CASSLTGGGTGELFF. The CDR3 DNA reads TGTGCCAGCAGCCTAACAGGGGGCGGAACCGGGGAGCTGTTTTTT.

J is TRBJ1-2 and V is TRBV29-1; D not certain. Germline CDR1 SQVTM, CDR2 ANQGSEA. CDR3 size: 13 residues. Trimming cost V 2 bases and J 4 bases, with 11 bases left between them. The CDR3 DNA follows: TGCAGCGTTGAAAGGGAAGAACGCTATGGCTACACCTTC. This codes for CSVEREERYGYTF.

J is TRBJ2-5 and V is TRBV6-6, with D perhaps given as TRBD1 or TRBD2 (6 bases each). The CDR3 covers 11 residues. V was cut by 9 bases and J by 5 bases, with 10 bases left in between. The V gene's germline CDR1 is MNHNY and CDR2 SVGAGI (reference sequence). This CDR3 reads CASTGRETQYF. The CDR3 DNA is TGTGCCAGTACAGGGAGGGAGACCCAGTACTTC.

The chain links TRBV18 to TRBJ1-5; D is ambiguous. CDR3 size: 13 residues. Germline CDR1 and CDR2: KGHSH and LQKENI. The V and J ends lost 6 bases and 6 bases respectively, with 12 bases between them. The chain's CDR3 is CASSSASTQPQHF. The CDR3 nucleotides are TGTGCCAGCTCCTCTGCCTCCACTCAGCCCCAGCATTTT. Combining the CDR3 with reference TRBV18 and TRBJ1-5 gives the whole variable domain NAGVMQNPRHLVRRRGQEARLRCSPMKGHSHVYWYRQLPEEGLKFMVYLQKENIIDESGMPKERFSAEFPKEGPSILRIQQVVRGDSAAYFCASSSASTQPQHFGDGTRLSIL.

This clone was detected once. The chain combines TRBV11-3 with TRBJ2-1; the match to TRBD2 covers 9 bases. This CDR3 has 16 amino acids. The germline V gene has CDR1 SGHNT and CDR2 YENEEA. With 10 bases clipped from V and 7 bases from J, the junction kept 17 bases outside the gene matches. This CDR3 is CAIIKAGGGARNEQFF. CDR3 in DNA: TGTGCCATCATTAAAGCGGGCGGGGGGGCCCGAAATGAGCAGTTCTTC.

The chain recombines TRBV29-1 with TRBJ2-1, with 7 bases that match TRBD1. The V and J ends lost 1 base and 4 bases, in that order; junction bases with no gene match: 7. Per germline, CDR1 SQVTM and CDR2 ANQGSEA. This CDR3 has 15 amino acids. The CDR3 DNA reads TGCAGCGTTGAAGTCCGGGACAGCACATACAATGAGCAGTTCTTC. Translated, it gives CSVEVRDSTYNEQFF.

The genes are TRBV5-6 and TRBJ1-6; D may be TRBD1 (6 bases). Germline V lookup: CDR1 SGHDT, CDR2 YYEEEE. Trimming took 3 bases from V and 8 from J, leaving 21 bases between them. CDR3 size: 17 residues. This CDR3 reads CASSSDGQGPRYSPLHF. CDR3 nucleotides: TGTGCCAGCAGCTCAGACGGGCAGGGGCCCCGATATTCACCCCTCCACTTT. Looking up the rest from reference TRBV5-6 and TRBJ1-6 gives the full variable domain: DAGVTQSPTHLIKTRGQQVTLRCSPKSGHDTVSWYQQALGQGPQFIFQYYEEEERQRGNFPDRFSGHQFPNYSSELNVNALLLGDSALYLCASSSDGQGPRYSPLHFGNGTRLTVT.

This chain joins TRBV10-3 and TRBJ1-6; D is unresolved. Trimming removed 6 bases at V and 7 bases at J, with 19 bases between. The CDR3 extends over 16 amino acids. Germline V gene data show CDR1 as ENHRY and CDR2 as SYGVKD. CDR3 DNA: TGTGCCATCAGGGACCGGGAGGCCCCGGGAAATTCACCCCTCCACTTT. Its translation: CAIRDREAPGNSPLHF.

The gene calls are TRBV9 and TRBJ2-7; tentatively, D is TRBD1 or TRBD2 (5 bases each). Trimming left V 6 bases short and J 3 bases short, with 13 bases between. Per germline, CDR1 SGDLS and CDR2 YYNGEE. The CDR3 has 13 residues. The CDR3 region has the DNA TGTGCCAGCATCACGGGACGGCACTACGAGCAGTACTTC. This sequence encodes CASITGRHYEQYF.

This rearrangement joins TRBV7-6 to TRBJ1-6; 8 bases line up with TRBD1. The germline gives CDR1 SGHVS, CDR2 FNYEAQ. This CDR3 comprises 17 residues. Losses at the gene ends were 2 bases for V and 7 bases for J; bases not matched to a gene: 10. The CDR3 protein is CASSLLGQGGLNSPLHF. CDR3 bases: TGTGCCAGCAGCTTACTCGGACAGGGTGGATTAAATTCACCCCTCCACTTT.

The chain employs TRBV27 and TRBJ2-7; 7 nucleotides align to TRBD1. J gave up 2 bases and V 5 bases, and 6 bases lay outside the gene matches. The CDR3 covers 14 residues. Germline V CDR1 and CDR2: MNHEY, SMNVEV (reference sequence). For the CDR3, the DNA is TGTGCCAGCAGTCCGGACAGGTTGGCCTACGAGCAGTACTTC. It yields the protein CASSPDRLAYEQYF.

The chain employs TRBV6-5 and TRBJ2-2; tentatively, D is TRBD1 or TRBD2 (5 bases each). V lost 6 bases and J lost 5, with 16 bases in between. The CDR3 consists of 15 residues. Germline V gives CDR1 MNHEY, CDR2 SVGAGI. Written as DNA, the CDR3 is TGTGCCAGCAGCTCCCCGGGACGCCAGACCGGGGAGCTGTTTTTT. Its protein product is CASSSPGRQTGELFF.

V usage is TRBV19 and J usage is TRBJ1-5; 8 bases align to TRBD1. The CDR3 covers 14 residues. J was trimmed by 7 bases and V by 9 bases; bases with no gene match: 11. Germline V gives CDR1 LNHDA, CDR2 SQIVND (reference sequence). For the CDR3, the DNA is TGTGCCAGCTCGACAGGGGTCCTGGGGCAGCCCCAGCATTTT. Residues: CASSTGVLGQPQHF.

The chain recombines TRBV6-2 or TRBV6-3 with TRBJ2-5; 13 bases align to TRBD2. Germline values: CDR1 MNHEY, CDR2 SVGEGT. The CDR3 is 15 residues long. Trimming cost V 5 bases and J 5 bases; bases outside gene matches: 5. CDR3 sequence reads: CASSQTSGGPETQYF. The CDR3 nucleotides are TGTGCCAGCAGTCAGACTAGCGGGGGGCCGGAGACCCAGTACTTC.

The chain couples TRBV11-3 to TRBJ2-2; TRBD2 aligns across 7 bases. The V gene end was trimmed by 0 bases and the J gene end by 5 bases; junction bases not matched to a gene: 6. CDR3 size: 16 residues. CDR1 is SGHNT, CDR2 YENEEA, per germline. CDR3 in amino acids: CASSLDGLAATGELFF. The DNA of the CDR3 is TGTGCCAGCAGCTTAGATGGGCTAGCGGCTACCGGGGAGCTGTTTTTT.

The rearrangement joins TRBV19 to TRBJ1-2, with D perhaps matching TRBD1 (6 bases). The CDR3 extends over 13 amino acids. Trimming removed 6 bases at V and 1 base at J, with 9 bases between. The germline V gene has CDR1 LNHDA and CDR2 SQIVND (reference sequence). CDR3 amino acids: CASRNRDNYGYTF. The CDR3 DNA reads TGTGCCAGTAGAAACAGGGATAACTATGGCTACACCTTC.

In the case of this clone: This same CDR3 is encoded by further DNA sequences in the sample. The V gene is TRBV27, the J gene TRBJ2-3; D unresolved. This CDR3 has 11 residues. The germline V gene encodes CDR1 MNHEY and CDR2 SMNVEV (reference sequence). V dropped 3 bases and J dropped 5 bases, with 3 bases sitting between them. CDR3 nucleotide sequence: TGTGCCAGCAGTTTGGGAGATACGCAGTATTTT. It specifies CASSLGDTQYF.

The chain has TRBV3-1 (or the pseudogene TRBV3-2) and TRBJ1-1; D is unresolved. Germline V gene data show CDR1 as LGHDT and CDR2 as YNNKEL (reference sequence). Trimming cost V 4 bases and J 3 bases, with 12 bases left between them. This CDR3 comprises 14 residues. CDR3 sequence (DNA): TGTGCCAGCAGCCGCTTGGCGAGTGACACTGAAGCTTTCTTT. The encoded protein is CASSRLASDTEAFF.